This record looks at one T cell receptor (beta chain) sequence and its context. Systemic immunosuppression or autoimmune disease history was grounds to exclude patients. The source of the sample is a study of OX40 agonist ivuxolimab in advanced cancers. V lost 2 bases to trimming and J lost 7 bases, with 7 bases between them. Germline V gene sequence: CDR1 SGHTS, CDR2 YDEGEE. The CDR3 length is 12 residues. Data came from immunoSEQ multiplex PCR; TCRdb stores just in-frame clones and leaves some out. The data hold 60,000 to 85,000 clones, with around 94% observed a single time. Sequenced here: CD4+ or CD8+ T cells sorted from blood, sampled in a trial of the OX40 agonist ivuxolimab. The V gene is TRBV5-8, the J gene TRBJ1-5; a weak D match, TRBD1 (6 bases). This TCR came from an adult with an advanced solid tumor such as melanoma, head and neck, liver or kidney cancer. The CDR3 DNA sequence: TGTGCCAGCAGCTTTGGGGGCCAGCCCCAGCATTTT. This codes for CASSFGGQPQHF.